The clone carrying this T cell receptor (beta chain) was observed once. TCRdb's table, derived via immunoSEQ multiplex PCR, lists solely in-frame clones and lacks some. The repertoire holds around 70,000 clones, approximately 91% seen once, with 5.5% to 8% in the top ten. This entry is derived from a study of blood T cell repertoires in COVID-19. The sequencing input was peripheral blood. The receptor was isolated from a human donor in a cohort sampled during active COVID-19.

CDR3 protein: CASSSVSGTGNEKLFF. The CDR3 DNA reads TGTGCCAGCAGTTCCGTCTCTGGGACAGGGAATGAAAAACTGTTTTTT. The chain recombines TRBV28 with TRBJ1-4; 9 bases agree with TRBD1. The trim removed 4 bases at V and 5 bases at J, leaving 8 bases unmatched. CDR1 MDHEN and CDR2 SYDVKM come from the germline V gene. This CDR3 has 16 residues.